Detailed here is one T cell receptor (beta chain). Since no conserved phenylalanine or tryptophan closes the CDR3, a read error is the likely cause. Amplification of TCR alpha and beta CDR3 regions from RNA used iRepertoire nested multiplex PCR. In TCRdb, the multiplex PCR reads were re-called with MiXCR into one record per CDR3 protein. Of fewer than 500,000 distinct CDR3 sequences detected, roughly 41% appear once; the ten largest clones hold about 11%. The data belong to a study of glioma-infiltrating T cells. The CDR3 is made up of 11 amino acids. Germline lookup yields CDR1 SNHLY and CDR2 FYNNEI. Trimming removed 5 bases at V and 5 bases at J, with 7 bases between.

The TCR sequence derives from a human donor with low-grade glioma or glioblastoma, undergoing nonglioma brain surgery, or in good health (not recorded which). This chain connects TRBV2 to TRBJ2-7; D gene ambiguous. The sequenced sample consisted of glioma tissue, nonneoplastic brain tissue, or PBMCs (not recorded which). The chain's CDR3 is CASSIMNEQYS. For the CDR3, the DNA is TGTGCCAGCAGTATAATGAACGAGCAGTACTCC.